A selection of T cell receptor beta chains follows, all from one sample in a study of T cell repertoires in cytomegalovirus infection. Their antigens remain unidentified. Each CDR3 protein gets one entry after TCRdb re-called the reads with MiXCR. Among roughly 110,000 distinct CDR3 sequences listed, 30% were seen once. Material: CD8+ T cells from cultured PBMCs, obtained from culture after CMV antigen stimulation. The receptors shown here come from a human donor in good health (CMV status not recorded). Some clones in this sample may be carry-over from other donors' samples. The CDR3 runs from the conserved cysteine through the conserved F or W. D genes are given only for firm matches. For some rows the clone size is stated as once, few or many, or as a class when expanded; others skip it.

j_call clone_size v_call d_call cdr3_nt cdr3_aa
TRBJ2-4 few TRBV20-1 TRBD1 TGCAGTGCTAGCTCCAGGGACAGGGCCTTGACAAACATTCAGTACTTC CSASSRDRALTNIQYF
TRBJ2-3 NA TRBV11-3 NA TGTGCCAGCAGCTTAGACGACAGGAGCGGGCCAAACACAGATACGCAGTATTTT CASSLDDRSGPNTDTQYF
TRBJ2-7 NA TRBV4-2 NA TGTGCCAGCAGCCAAGTGGTAACCGGGGGTGAGCAGTACTTC CASSQVVTGGEQYF
TRBJ2-1 NA TRBV9 NA TGTGCCAGCAGCGTAGCTGATGAGCAGTTCTTC CASSVADEQFF
TRBJ2-7 NA TRBV7-4 TRBD1 TGTGCCAGCAGCCCCGGGACAGCCCTCTACGAGCAGTACTTC CASSPGTALYEQYF
TRBJ1-5 NA TRBV7-2 NA TGTGCCAGCAGCCCAGGGGTGAATCAGCCCCAGCATTTT CASSPGVNQPQHF
TRBJ2-5 few TRBV7-9 NA TGTGCCAGCAGCCGAGTAAACCAAGAGACCCAGTACTTC CASSRVNQETQYF
TRBJ2-5 NA TRBV7-6 TRBD2 TGTGCTAGCAGCTTTACCCCCACTAGCGGGGGACCCCAAGAGACCCAGTACTTC CASSFTPTSGGPQETQYF
TRBJ2-3 NA TRBV7-2 TRBD2 TGTGCCAGCAGCTTAGTGGCGGGGAGGGAAGATACGCAGTATTTT CASSLVAGREDTQYF
TRBJ2-2 NA TRBV5-6 NA TGTGCCAGCAGCTTTGGCCAGTGGTTCACCGGGGAGCTGTTTTTT CASSFGQWFTGELFF
TRBJ2-6 NA TRBV7-8 NA TGTGCCACCTTACACTCTGGGGCCAACGTCCTGACTTTC CATLHSGANVLTF
TRBJ2-2 many TRBV5-4 NA TGTGCCAGCAGCTTGGCCGGTGGGGCCGCCACCGGGGAGCTGTTTTTT CASSLAGGAATGELFF
TRBJ1-4 many TRBV7-2 TRBD1 TGTGCCAGCAGCCCCAATCGGGGAGGGGGCGGAGAAAAACTGTTTTTT CASSPNRGGGGEKLFF
TRBJ2-3 NA TRBV7-9 TRBD2 TGTGCCAGCAGCCCCCCAGCGGGAGGCACAGATACGCAGTATTTT CASSPPAGGTDTQYF
TRBJ2-3 few TRBV12-3/TRBV12-4 NA TGTGCCAGCAGTCCAACACCCCCGGCCCGGTTTAGCACAGATACGCAGTATTTT CASSPTPPARFSTDTQYF
TRBJ2-5 few TRBV19 NA TGTGCCAGTAGTACAGGGCTAGCGACACACGAGGACCAAGAGACCCAGTACTTC CASSTGLATHEDQETQYF